This TCR beta chain was identified during a study of T cell repertoires in cytomegalovirus infection. For the study at large: From public TCR beta signatures came an indication of both CMV infection and matching HLA type.

The germline V gene has CDR1 MGHRA and CDR2 YSYEKL. V gave up 6 bases and J gave up 3 bases; unmatched junction bases: 10. This CDR3 region has 15 residues. Each CDR3 protein gets one entry after TCRdb re-called the reads with MiXCR. The sample holds some 940,000 distinct CDR3 sequences, under 40% seen once. This clonotype was found a few times. Its antigen is still unknown. This chain connects TRBV4-1 to TRBJ1-1; 7 bases are shared with TRBD1. Material: cultured CD8+ T cells from PBMCs, obtained from culture after CMV antigen stimulation. The receptor comes from a human donor in good health (CMV status not recorded). Some clones in this sample may be carry-over from other donors' samples. The CDR3 region has the DNA TGCGCCAGCAGGCTCCGGCAGGGGGTCGACACTGAAGCTTTCTTT. Encoded protein: CASRLRQGVDTEAFF.